This T cell receptor beta chain was identified during a study of PD-1 blockade in classical Hodgkin lymphoma. Documented time point: newly diagnosed, previously untreated cHL patient sample. CD4+ T cells were purified from thawed PBMCs by magnetic negative selection. Method: immunoSEQ multiplex PCR; TCRdb's copy keeps in-frame clones and lacks some. The sample shows around 32,000 clones, 88% of them seen only once. The clonotype originates from a human donor with classical Hodgkin lymphoma. Sequenced input: CD4+ T cells from blood.

Here the CDR3 DNA reads TGCGCCAGCAGCTTCTCCGACAGCGCGAGACGATACAATGAGCAGTTCTTC. Residues: CASSFSDSARRYNEQFF. The J gene is TRBJ2-1, the V gene TRBV5-1; tentatively, D is TRBD1 (5 bases). This CDR3 is 17 amino acids long. V was pared by 2 bases and J by 4 bases, with 19 bases between. Germline V gives CDR1 SGHRS, CDR2 YFSETQ.